Below, 21 T cell receptor beta chains from the same sample are listed, as sequenced in a study of cytomegalovirus exposure and HLA in healthy donors. Use of 60 Vbeta and 13 Jbeta primers characterized the PCR. Sequencing used immunoSEQ multiplex PCR; TCRdb keeps in-frame clones, though not all of them. The table lists 140,000 to 150,000 clones, around 79% of them singletons. Sequencing input: PBMCs. The receptors were sampled from a woman in her 40s in good health and CMV-seropositive.

The chain has TRBV19 and TRBJ1-1, with a weak D call TRBD1 (6 bases). CDR3 length: 14 residues. V gave up 9 bases and J gave up 7 bases, with 21 bases separating them. The germline V gene has CDR1 LNHDA and CDR2 SQIVND (reference sequence). CDR3 in amino acids: CASRNRQAMGEAFF. In DNA form, the CDR3 reads TGTGCCAGCCGAAACCGACAGGCCATGGGTGAAGCTTTCTTT.

This sequence joins TRBV7-9 and TRBJ2-5; no firm D call. Germline loops: CDR1 SEHNR, CDR2 FQNEAQ (reference sequence). V shed 3 bases and J shed 5 bases, with 7 bases lying between them. The CDR3 has 12 residues. The CDR3: CASSFSPETQYF. In DNA form, the CDR3 reads TGTGCCAGCAGCTTTTCCCCGGAGACCCAGTACTTC.

The chain employs TRBV4-1 and TRBJ2-7; 8 nucleotides agree with TRBD2. Germline lookup yields CDR1 MGHRA and CDR2 YSYEKL. After removal of 4 bases from V and 3 bases from J, the junction contained 5 bases not matched to a gene. The CDR3 is 14 amino acids. The CDR3 coding sequence is TGCGCCAGCAGCCCCCAGCGGGGGAACTACGAGCAGTACTTC. This codes for CASSPQRGNYEQYF.

V gene TRBV5-4 combines with J gene TRBJ1-6; TRBD1 agrees at 7 bases. The V segment lost 0 bases and the J segment 0 bases; nucleotides outside the gene matches: 6. The CDR3 is 18 residues long. From germline, CDR1 is SGHNT and CDR2 YYREEE (reference sequence). The CDR3 is CASSLDRGYRSYNSPLHF. DNA of the CDR3: TGTGCCAGCAGCTTGGACAGGGGCTACCGCTCCTATAATTCACCCCTCCACTTT.

The chain recombines TRBV2 with TRBJ2-7; possibly TRBD2 for D (6 bases). There are 17 residues in the CDR3. V gave up 3 bases and J gave up 6 bases, with 24 bases separating them. Germline V gives CDR1 SNHLY, CDR2 FYNNEI. CDR3 residues: CASSDGVLRGWGSEQYF. The DNA for the CDR3 is TGTGCCAGCAGTGATGGGGTGCTCCGGGGGTGGGGGAGCGAGCAGTACTTC.

V and J are TRBV2 and TRBJ1-1; D may be TRBD1 (6 bases). Germline values: CDR1 SNHLY, CDR2 FYNNEI. This CDR3 has 12 residues. V was cut by 8 bases and J by 5 bases, with 12 bases left in between. This CDR3 reads CASLGGRTEAFF. CDR3 DNA sequence: TGTGCCAGCTTGGGGGGGCGTACTGAAGCTTTCTTT.

The V call is TRBV6-1, the J call TRBJ1-4, with 10 bases aligning to TRBD1. Per germline, CDR1 MNHNS and CDR2 SASEGT. The CDR3 loop spans 18 amino acids. V trimming: 2 bases; J trimming: 0 bases; junction bases outside the gene matches: 6. The CDR3 spells CASSERHGQGATNEKLFF. The CDR3 DNA reads TGTGCCAGCAGTGAACGGCATGGACAGGGGGCAACTAATGAAAAACTGTTTTTT.

The rearrangement uses TRBV5-1 and TRBJ2-5, with 13 bases matching TRBD2. V dropped 4 bases and J dropped 0; count of bases not matched to a gene: 15. Germline loops: CDR1 SGHRS, CDR2 YFSETQ. The CDR3 has 20 amino acids. The CDR3 is CASSIRPGTSGAPNQETQYF. CDR3 bases: TGCGCCAGCAGCATACGTCCCGGGACTAGCGGGGCTCCCAACCAAGAGACCCAGTACTTC.

The rearrangement links TRBV19 to TRBJ1-1, with D unresolved. Trimming shortened V by 5 bases and J by 2 bases, and 9 bases separated the two germline ends. Germline V lookup: CDR1 LNHDA, CDR2 SQIVND (reference sequence). CDR3 size: 13 residues. CDR3 sequence reads: CASSLNRNTEAFF. The CDR3 coding sequence is TGTGCCAGTAGTCTCAACAGAAACACTGAAGCTTTCTTT.

This rearrangement joins TRBV5-4 to TRBJ2-3; D is unresolved. CDR1 is SGHNT and CDR2 is YYREEE in the germline V gene (reference sequence). The CDR3 runs 17 residues. V was cut by 2 bases and J by 0 bases, with 16 bases left in between. The CDR3 DNA follows: TGTGCCAGCAGCTTTCGACTTCTTACAACTAGCACAGATACGCAGTATTTT. This encodes CASSFRLLTTSTDTQYF.

The chain combines TRBV6-1 with TRBJ2-5; D call uncertain. Germline-derived CDR1 and CDR2 are MNHNS and SASEGT. V lost 1 base and J 5 bases, leaving 11 bases between the germline ends. The CDR3 runs to 14 residues. CDR3 DNA sequence: TGTGCCAGCAGTGAAGGTCCCGTGGGCGAGACCCAGTACTTC. It translates to CASSEGPVGETQYF.

J is TRBJ1-2 and V is TRBV30; 7 positions match TRBD1. V shed 0 bases and J 6 bases; nucleotides not matched to a gene: 4. Germline V gives CDR1 GTSNPN, CDR2 SVGIG (reference sequence). The CDR3 is 13 residues long. DNA for the CDR3: TGTGCCTGGAGTGTACAAGGGGGCAATGGCTACACCTTC. Translated, it gives CAWSVQGGNGYTF.

The rearrangement joins TRBV6-1 to TRBJ2-2, with TRBD1 identical over 9 bases. Trimming took 7 bases from V and 6 from J; bases not matched to a gene: 6. Per the germline V gene, CDR1 is MNHNS and CDR2 is SASEGT. CDR3 length: 14 residues. For the CDR3, the DNA is TGTGCCAGCATGGGGGACAGGGCCGCCGGGGAGCTGTTTTTT. Translated, it gives CASMGDRAAGELFF.

Concerning this clone itself: Other DNA sequences in the sample encode the same CDR3. The gene calls are TRBV5-4 and TRBJ1-2; a possible D gene is TRBD1 (6 bases). From germline, CDR1 is SGHNT and CDR2 YYREEE (reference sequence). CDR3 length: 13 residues. V shed 4 bases and J shed 2 bases, with 9 bases lying between them. The CDR3: CASSLGQNYGYTF. In nucleotides, the CDR3 is TGTGCCAGCAGCCTCGGACAGAACTATGGCTACACCTTC.

This clone has only a few counts. This chain connects TRBV19 to TRBJ2-2; the D gene is possibly TRBD1 (6 bases). V was cut by 10 bases and J by 2 bases, with 17 bases left in between. The germline V gene has CDR1 LNHDA and CDR2 SQIVND (reference sequence). This CDR3 is 15 amino acids long. The CDR3 spells CATARTAFNTGELFF. The CDR3 DNA reads as TGTGCCACCGCGAGGACAGCTTTTAACACCGGGGAGCTGTTTTTT.

The chain recombines TRBV7-2 with TRBJ1-6; a possible D gene is TRBD1 (5 bases). CDR1 is SGHTA, CDR2 FQGNSA, per germline. Trimming left V 6 bases short and J 5 bases short, with 17 bases between. The CDR3 contains 16 residues. The CDR3 DNA is TGTGCCAGCAGTATAGAGGGGTGGAGGGATAATTCACCCCTCCACTTT. This translates into CASSIEGWRDNSPLHF. Using reference TRBV7-2 and TRBJ1-6 for the parts outside the CDR3, the full variable domain is GAGVSQSPSNKVTEKGKDVELRCDPISGHTALYWYRQSLGQGLEFLIYFQGNSAPDKSGLPSDRFSAERTGGSVSTLTIQRTQQEDSAVYLCASSIEGWRDNSPLHFGNGTRLTVT.

The rearrangement links TRBV2 to TRBJ1-2; D gene uncertain. V was pared by 5 bases and J by 0 bases, with 10 bases between. Germline V gene sequence: CDR1 SNHLY, CDR2 FYNNEI. The CDR3 is made up of 14 amino acids. In DNA form, the CDR3 reads TGTGCCAGCAGTCAATTACAAGCTAACTATGGCTACACCTTC. It codes for CASSQLQANYGYTF.

In its sample, this clone was seen a few times. CDR3 residues: CASRAGQNTEAFF. CDR3 coding DNA: TGCGCCAGCAGGGCGGGTCAGAACACTGAAGCTTTCTTT. The rearrangement links TRBV10-1 to TRBJ1-1; D is undetermined. Germline CDR1 reads WNHNN; CDR2 reads SYGVQD (reference sequence). The CDR3 is 13 residues long. The V end was cut by 6 bases, the J end by 1 base, with 9 bases between.

The chain couples TRBV11-1 to TRBJ2-5, with unresolved D. This CDR3 region has 13 residues. V was trimmed by 3 bases and J by 2 bases, leaving 7 bases between them. Germline CDR1 is SGHAT and CDR2 is FQDESV (reference sequence). The CDR3 loop reads CASSLGTQETQYF. DNA for the CDR3: TGTGCCAGCAGCTTGGGCACACAAGAGACCCAGTACTTC.

The rearrangement uses TRBV28 and TRBJ1-1; D gene uncertain. The CDR3 contains 16 residues. Germline assignment: CDR1 MDHEN and CDR2 SYDVKM. The V end lost 6 bases, the J end lost 5 bases, and 22 bases lay between the germline ends. CDR3 amino acids: CASSSASFPGETEAFF. Written as DNA, the CDR3 is TGTGCCAGCAGCTCCGCGTCCTTCCCCGGGGAAACTGAAGCTTTCTTT.

This clone was seen only a few times. V gene TRBV27 combines with J gene TRBJ1-2; D perhaps matches TRBD1 (6 bases). The CDR3 has 15 amino acids. V shed 3 bases and J shed 4 bases, with 15 bases lying between them. CDR1 is MNHEY and CDR2 is SMNVEV in the germline V gene (reference sequence). CDR3 coding DNA: TGTGCCAGCAGTTTTTCCCTGACAGGAGGCTATGGCTACACCTTC. This gives the protein CASSFSLTGGYGYTF.